This T cell receptor beta chain came from a study of T cell responses to AZD1222 COVID-19 vaccine. Study findings and constraints: Reports indicate that nearly half of spike-specific TCRs are directed at unmutated variant regions. At baseline, seropositivity was found in only five or six AZD1222 recipients.

The CDR3 spans 17 residues. The germline gives CDR1 LGHDT, CDR2 YNNKEL (reference sequence). Trimming shortened V by 2 bases and J by 1 base, and 18 bases separated the two germline ends. Using immunoSEQ multiplex PCR, the repertoire was profiled, and TCRdb retains in-frame clones only, with some absent. Among tens of thousands of clones listed, roughly 88% were seen once. Remarks on this clone: What it binds is not known.

V usage is TRBV3-1 (or the pseudogene TRBV3-2) and J usage is TRBJ2-7; TRBD2 might be the D (6 bases). This material consisted of peripheral blood, taken 28 days after the second dose of the MenACWY control vaccine. This clonotype originated in an adult who received the MenACWY meningococcal vaccine as a control. CDR3 sequence: CASSQTRTGLLSYEQYF. CDR3 nucleotide sequence: TGTGCCAGCAGCCAAACGAGAACGGGACTCCTTTCCTACGAGCAGTACTTC.